This record concerns one TCR beta chain sequence. Its antigen remains unknown. This PCR relied on a set of 60 Vbeta primers and 13 Jbeta primers. Clones were read by immunoSEQ multiplex PCR, and TCRdb kept only the in-frame ones, dropping some. The sample shows about 110,000 clones, over 65% of them seen only once. The V gene's germline CDR1 is SQVTM and CDR2 ANQGSEA. CDR3 length: 15 amino acids. Deletions cut 0 bases from V and 0 bases from J, with 12 bases between. The entry originates in a study of cytomegalovirus exposure and HLA in healthy donors. Whole-study results and caveats: Several top significant clusters appeared, in a later analysis, to be linked to common viral pathogens. Near-uniform donor sequencing depth was presumed by presence/absence analyses. The number of N-insertions in an Asian-associated ancestry cluster was reportedly below the approximately 700-donor mean in a later analysis.

The sequence came from a woman between 25 and 40 years old in good health and CMV-seronegative. V usage is TRBV29-1 and J usage is TRBJ2-7; TRBD1 might be the D (5 bases). Source material: PBMCs. The CDR3 nucleotides are TGCAGCGTTGAAGATCCTGGGGCTCTCTCCTACGAGCAGTACTTC. Its protein product is CSVEDPGALSYEQYF.